Shown below are 12 T cell receptor beta chains from a single sample sequenced in a study of control samples from healthy donors and cancer patients. Assay used: immunoSEQ multiplex PCR; TCRdb lists only in-frame clones, some missing. The sample has about 150,000 clones; roughly 94% are singletons. Material: blood. These TCRs come from a man aged 35-49 years in good health.

The chain uses TRBV7-2 and TRBJ2-3; 16 positions match TRBD2. This CDR3 region has 18 residues. V trimming: 0 bases; J trimming: 3 bases; junction bases outside the gene matches: 3. The germline V gene encodes CDR1 SGHTA and CDR2 FQGNSA. CDR3 nucleotide sequence: TGTGCCAGCAGCTTAGCTGGGACTAGCGGGGGGGCGACAGATACGCAGTATTTT. Translated, it gives CASSLAGTSGGATDTQYF.

V gene TRBV5-4 combines with J gene TRBJ2-3, with no clear D. The germline gives CDR1 SGHNT, CDR2 YYREEE (reference sequence). The V end lost 4 bases, the J end lost 4 bases, and 10 bases lay between the germline ends. CDR3 size: 13 residues. CDR3 protein: CASSLLGADTQYF. CDR3 DNA: TGTGCCAGCAGCCTCTTAGGCGCAGATACGCAGTATTTT. Complete variable domain (other parts from reference TRBV5-4 and TRBJ2-3): ETGVTQSPTHLIKTRGQQVTLRCSSQSGHNTVSWYQQALGQGPQFIFQYYREEENGRGNFPPRFSGLQFPNYSSELNVNALELDDSALYLCASSLLGADTQYFGPGTRLTVL.

The chain carries TRBV5-3 and TRBJ1-5, with D maybe TRBD1 (5 bases). Being an ORF, TRBV5-3 has a function that is uncertain. V dropped 1 base and J dropped 4 bases, with 12 bases sitting between them. The CDR3 length is 15 residues. This CDR3 reads CARSLPREGNQPQHF. The DNA for the CDR3 is TGTGCCAGAAGCTTGCCCAGGGAGGGAAATCAGCCCCAGCATTTT.

The chain employs TRBV5-1 and TRBJ2-3, with 7 bases that match TRBD1. J gave up 3 bases and V 3 bases, and 7 bases lay outside the gene matches. The CDR3 spans 15 residues. Germline V gives CDR1 SGHRS, CDR2 YFSETQ. The DNA for the CDR3 is TGCGCCAGCAGCTCGGACAGGACTTCGACAGATACGCAGTATTTT. This codes for CASSSDRTSTDTQYF.

The gene calls are TRBV7-2 and TRBJ1-2; D remains ambiguous. Per the germline V gene, CDR1 is SGHTA and CDR2 is FQGNSA. Between the trimmed V and J ends, which lost 6 bases and 4 bases, there was a span of 12 bases. The CDR3 length is 13 residues. CDR3 amino acids: CASSLPLGYGYTF. CDR3 in DNA: TGTGCCAGCAGTCTCCCCCTGGGCTATGGCTACACCTTC.

This chain joins TRBV9 and TRBJ2-1, with D perhaps matching TRBD1 or TRBD2 (7 bases each). The CDR3 is 16 residues long. CDR1 and CDR2 from the germline V gene are SGDLS and YYNGEE. V lost 4 bases, J lost 0 bases, and 14 bases lay in between. The CDR3 sequence is CASSSRGDSSYNEQFF. DNA for the CDR3: TGTGCCAGCAGCTCACGGGGGGACAGCTCCTACAATGAGCAGTTCTTC.

The chain uses TRBV19 and TRBJ1-3; D uncertain. Between the trimmed V and J ends, which lost 10 bases and 4 bases, there was a span of 14 bases. Looked up from germline, CDR1 is LNHDA and CDR2 is SQIVND (reference sequence). CDR3 length equals 13 residues. The CDR3 protein is CATGRANGNTIYF. Written as DNA, the CDR3 is TGTGCCACCGGCCGGGCGAACGGAAACACCATATATTTT.

V is TRBV30 and J is TRBJ1-1, with D maybe TRBD1 (6 bases). V shed 0 bases and J shed 5 bases, with 16 bases lying between them. CDR3 size: 15 residues. CDR1 is GTSNPN, CDR2 SVGIG, per germline (reference sequence). Written as DNA, the CDR3 is TGTGCCTGGAGTGTATCGAGCAGGGGAAAAACTGAAGCTTTCTTT. Translated: CAWSVSSRGKTEAFF.

V and J are TRBV18 and TRBJ1-4, with 8 bases fitting TRBD1. Losses at the gene ends were 10 bases for V and 3 bases for J; bases not matched to a gene: 4. Germline CDR1 and CDR2: KGHSH and LQKENI. The CDR3 loop spans 13 amino acids. For the CDR3, the DNA is TGTGCCACCGCACAGGGGGCTAATGAAAAACTGTTTTTT. This encodes CATAQGANEKLFF.

This clone was seen once. J is TRBJ1-3 and V is TRBV5-1, with 7 bases identical to TRBD1. Per germline, CDR1 SGHRS and CDR2 YFSETQ. The CDR3 consists of 13 residues. Germline trimming cut 0 bases from V and 8 bases from J; bases unmatched to any gene: 2. CDR3 sequence: CASSLDRGYTIYF. CDR3 bases: TGCGCCAGCAGCTTGGACAGGGGATACACCATATATTTT.

The V call is TRBV28, the J call TRBJ2-7; TRBD1 is a possible D gene (6 bases). The CDR3 is 14 amino acids. Per germline, CDR1 MDHEN and CDR2 SYDVKM. V was pared by 6 bases and J by 3 bases, with 15 bases between. CDR3 nucleotide sequence: TGTGCCAGCAGCACTAGGGGGATGGGCTACGAGCAGTACTTC. Translating gives CASSTRGMGYEQYF.

The J gene is TRBJ1-1, the V gene TRBV11-2; tentative D call: TRBD1 (6 bases). Germline V gene data show CDR1 as SGHAT and CDR2 as FQNNGV. Trimming left V 1 base short and J 4 bases short, with 13 bases between. The CDR3 runs to 15 residues. The CDR3 region has the DNA TGTGCCAGCAGCTTAGCAGGGGCAGCGGGCACTGAAGCTTTCTTT. Translating gives CASSLAGAAGTEAFF.